This T cell receptor beta chain came from a study of regulatory T cells in long-lasting Graves disease. This clonotype was detected ten times or more. The CDR3 loop spans 15 amino acids. J gave up 2 bases and V 8 bases, and 11 bases lay outside the gene matches. Germline lookup yields CDR1 MDHEN and CDR2 SYDVKM. As for time point: newly diagnosed GD, antithyroid drugs for less than 3 months. The TCR library was made from RNA that had been extracted from PBMCs in TRIzol. With EDTA tubes as the receptacles, approximately 10 milliliters of peripheral blood were drawn. Arm-PCR of CDR3 regions with iRepertoire HTBI primers generated TCR beta libraries. Each CDR3 protein is one row after TCRdb ran MiXCR on the multiplex PCR reads. Of fewer than 650,000 distinct CDR3 sequences in the sample, roughly 15% were seen once. This same sample was also part of a study on T cells in Graves' hyperthyroidism and ophthalmopathy.

The receptor was isolated from a woman aged 25 to 39 with Graves disease. J is TRBJ2-7 and V is TRBV28; TRBD1 aligns across 8 bases. The sample consisted of peripheral blood mononuclear cells (PBMCs), taken at new diagnosis, from a patient treated with antithyroid drugs. CDR3 sequence: CASLSGQASAYEQYF. CDR3 nucleotides: TGTGCCAGCCTGTCGGGACAGGCCTCGGCCTACGAGCAGTACTTC.